This TCR beta chain comes out of a study of post-analysis software for immune sequencing data. Study summary: Included courses were relapsing-remitting and secondary progressive multiple sclerosis; progressive-relapsing multiple sclerosis was also included.

This clonotype has only a few counts. Its target is unknown. V was trimmed by 1 base and J by 1 base, leaving 8 bases between them. The CDR3 extends over 15 amino acids. Germline CDR1 reads SGHTA; CDR2 reads FQGNSA. cDNA libraries of TCR beta carried unique molecular identifiers. Each CDR3 protein is one row after TCRdb ran MiXCR on the PCR reads. The sample has some 800,000 distinct CDR3 sequences, about 43% seen once. Findings and caveats of the study: Relative to controls, patients had five TRBV segments at higher frequency, with TRBV5-6, TRBV5-1 and TRBV20-1 among these. People with multiple sclerosis had a significantly lower normalized Chao1 diversity than controls did.

The chain links TRBV7-2 to TRBJ1-5; D gene ambiguous. The receptor's source is a girl between 10 and 17 years old with multiple sclerosis. The sample comprised blood. The CDR3 DNA follows: TGTGCCAGCAGCTTAGTGACGGGCAGCAATCAGCCCCAGCATTTT. Translated: CASSLVTGSNQPQHF.